One sample yielded the 10 T cell receptor beta chains listed below, sequenced in a study of Tregs in tolerant kidney transplant recipients. Assay used: immunoSEQ multiplex PCR; TCRdb lists only in-frame clones, some missing. Of roughly 17,000 clones in the sample, roughly four fifths were seen once. The sequenced material came from Tregs from blood. The receptors come from a human donor in good health.

The chain is built from TRBV19 and TRBJ2-3, with 16 bases that match TRBD2. Germline loops: CDR1 LNHDA, CDR2 SQIVND (reference sequence). The length of the CDR3 is 17 residues. V shed 6 bases and J 8 bases; nucleotides not matched to a gene: 11. The CDR3 DNA is TGTGCCAGTAGCGGGACTAGCGGGGGGGCGTTCAGCGGTACGCAGTATTTT. It yields the protein CASSGTSGGAFSGTQYF.

The chain combines TRBV7-2 with TRBJ2-5; 8 positions match TRBD2. The CDR3 spans 15 residues. Per the germline V gene, CDR1 is SGHTA and CDR2 is FQGNSA. The ends lost 3 bases at V and 5 bases at J; junction bases unmatched: 8. The CDR3 DNA sequence: TGTGCCAGCAGCTTGGGTGGCGGCGGGGGGGAGACCCAGTACTTC. Its protein product is CASSLGGGGGETQYF.

This clone was found a few times. This chain uses TRBV6-1 with TRBJ2-4, with D perhaps TRBD1 (6 bases). Germline CDR1 MNHNS, CDR2 SASEGT. CDR3 length equals 12 residues. Trimming shortened V by 6 bases and J by 9 bases, and 12 bases separated the two germline ends. The CDR3 region is CASSLQGPIQYF. CDR3 in DNA: TGTGCCAGCAGCCTACAGGGCCCCATTCAGTACTTC.

This clone was seen a few times. DNA for the CDR3: TGTGCCTCTCGAGGAGGGACCGCGCAGTATTTT. This codes for CASRGGTAQYF. The gene calls are TRBV19 and TRBJ2-3; D is possibly TRBD2 (6 bases). Deletions cut 11 bases from V and 10 bases from J, with 16 bases between. CDR1 is LNHDA, CDR2 SQIVND, per germline (reference sequence). The CDR3 covers 11 residues. The entire variable domain, with the rest obtained from reference TRBV19 and TRBJ2-3, is as follows: DGGITQSPKYLFRKEGQNVTLSCEQNLNHDAMYWYRQDPGQGLRLIYYSQIVNDFQKGDIAEGYSVSREKKESFPLTVTSAQKNPTAFYLCASRGGTAQYFGPGTRLTVL.

The V and J genes are TRBV2 and TRBJ1-1, with 10 bases that match TRBD1. Germline CDR1 is SNHLY and CDR2 is FYNNEI. CDR3 length equals 13 residues. The trim removed 6 bases at V and 6 bases at J, leaving 4 bases unmatched. CDR3 amino acids: CASRDRGDAEAFF. The CDR3, as DNA: TGTGCCAGCAGGGACAGGGGGGACGCTGAAGCTTTCTTT.

V gene TRBV7-9 combines with J gene TRBJ1-5; D is ambiguous. Germline V gives CDR1 SEHNR, CDR2 FQNEAQ (reference sequence). The CDR3 runs 13 residues. The V and J ends lost 2 bases and 4 bases respectively, with 6 bases between them. CDR3 sequence: CASSLFPNQPQHF. In nucleotides, the CDR3 is TGTGCCAGCAGCTTATTCCCGAATCAGCCCCAGCATTTT.

This clone was seen a single time. The V and J genes are TRBV13 and TRBJ2-5, with D hard to call. The CDR3 consists of 15 residues. Germline CDR1 and CDR2: PRHDT and FYEKMQ (reference sequence). Trimming pared 6 bases from V and 4 bases from J, leaving 18 bases between. CDR3 sequence: CASSTRDTLSETQYF. The CDR3 DNA reads as TGTGCCAGCAGTACCCGAGACACACTATCAGAGACCCAGTACTTC.

This clone was observed a handful of times. The chain recombines TRBV7-9 with TRBJ2-6; 7 positions match TRBD1. V shed 2 bases, J shed 0 bases, and the junction held 4 bases outside the gene matches. CDR1 SEHNR and CDR2 FQNEAQ come from the germline V gene (reference sequence). The CDR3 totals 17 residues. The CDR3 spells CASSLTGALSGANVLTF. In nucleotides, the CDR3 is TGTGCCAGCAGCTTAACAGGGGCCCTCTCTGGGGCCAACGTCCTGACTTTC.

The chain joins TRBV7-2 to TRBJ1-2; D call uncertain. This CDR3 comprises 12 residues. Trimming pared 3 bases from V and 8 bases from J, leaving 10 bases between. Germline V lookup: CDR1 SGHTA, CDR2 FQGNSA. The CDR3 sequence is CASSFPSGGYTF. The CDR3 nucleotides read TGTGCCAGCAGCTTTCCCTCGGGGGGCTACACCTTC.

The chain carries TRBV2 and TRBJ1-1, with no clear D. The CDR3 covers 13 residues. The germline CDR1 and CDR2 sequences are SNHLY and FYNNEI. V was cut by 6 bases and J by 0 bases, with 8 bases left in between. The CDR3 loop reads CASSVSVNTEAFF. The CDR3 nucleotides read TGTGCCAGCAGCGTAAGCGTGAACACTGAAGCTTTCTTT.